The rows below give T cell receptor beta chains drawn from one sample of a study of control samples from healthy donors and cancer patients. The table came from immunoSEQ multiplex PCR; TCRdb's copy has only in-frame clones and leaves some out. The table lists some 94,000 clones, around nine tenths of them singletons. Input material: PBMCs. The origin of the receptors is a woman in her fifties or sixties with colorectal cancer. The CDR3 runs from the conserved cysteine through the conserved F or W. D genes are given only for firm matches. Size tells how often a clone was seen (once, few, many) or the class of an expanded clone, and some rows leave it out.

v_call	clone_size	j_call	d_call	cdr3_nt	cdr3_aa
TRBV20-1	-	TRBJ2-5	-	TGCAGTGCTAGTAGGAATCAAGAGACCCAGTACTTC	CSASRNQETQYF
TRBV30	-	TRBJ1-6	-	TGTGCCTGGAGAAGGGTGGCTGGTTCACCCCTCCACTTT	CAWRRVAGSPLHF
TRBV29-1	-	TRBJ2-5	TRBD1	TGCAGCGCGGGGACAGGGAGTAGGCAGACCCAGTACTTC	CSAGTGSRQTQYF
TRBV7-8	-	TRBJ1-1	-	TGTGCCAGCAGCCCCGCTCGGGGTATGAACACTGAAGCTTTCTTT	CASSPARGMNTEAFF
TRBV2	-	TRBJ1-1	-	TGTGCCAGCAGTGAACGGAGCAGGGTAGGGTACACTGAAGCTTTCTTT	CASSERSRVGYTEAFF
TRBV7-2	once	TRBJ2-6	-	TGTGCCAGCAGCCCCTACGCCGTCTCTGGGGCCAACGTCCTGACTTTC	CASSPYAVSGANVLTF
TRBV4-2	-	TRBJ2-3	TRBD2	TGTGCCAGCAGCCAAGCATCCGCGGGGGGCACAGATACGCAGTATTTT	CASSQASAGGTDTQYF
TRBV10-2	-	TRBJ1-2	-	TGCGCCAGCAGTTTGCTTATCTCTTATGGCTACACCTTC	CASSLLISYGYTF
TRBV30	-	TRBJ1-1	-	TGTGCCTGGAGCTTGGGGGCGGTAGCTTTCTTT	CAWSLGAVAFF
TRBV10-3	-	TRBJ2-1	TRBD2	TGTGCCATCAGTGGACTAGCGGGAGACAATGAGCAGTTCTTC	CAISGLAGDNEQFF
TRBV18	-	TRBJ2-1	TRBD2	TGTGCCGCGGGGGTCGACAATGAGCAGTTCTTC	CAAGVDNEQFF
TRBV6-2/TRBV6-3	-	TRBJ2-3	-	TGTGCCAGCAGCCCCGGTCGAGGCAGGGACACAGATACGCAGTATTTT	CASSPGRGRDTDTQYF
TRBV24-1	-	TRBJ1-2	-	TGTGCCACCACAAGGGTGATTAACTATGGCTACACCTTC	CATTRVINYGYTF